These 31 T cell receptor beta chains came from one sample sequenced in a study of T cell responses to AZD1222 COVID-19 vaccine. Sequenced by immunoSEQ multiplex PCR; TCRdb stores in-frame clones only, minus some. In the table there are over 95,000 clones, around 88% of which are singletons. Sample: peripheral blood, taken 28 days after the second AZD1222 dose. The receptors shown here come from an adult who received the AZD1222 COVID-19 vaccine.

The chain has TRBV19 and TRBJ2-7, with D unclear. The germline V gene has CDR1 LNHDA and CDR2 SQIVND (reference sequence). The V end was cut by 8 bases, the J end by 1 base, with 12 bases between. This CDR3 is 13 amino acids long. CDR3 amino acids: CASAYRASYEQYF. CDR3 nucleotide sequence: TGTGCCAGTGCCTACCGGGCATCCTACGAGCAGTACTTC.

The gene calls are TRBV6-2 or TRBV6-3 and TRBJ2-4; 14 bases agree with TRBD2. Germline-derived CDR1 and CDR2 are MNHEY and SVGEGT. The ends lost 3 bases at V and 0 bases at J; junction bases unmatched: 10. The CDR3 sequence is 20 residues long. CDR3 nucleotides: TGTGCCAGCAGTTATCCCCGGACTAGCGGGGGGCCTCTAGCCAAAAACATTCAGTACTTC. This encodes CASSYPRTSGGPLAKNIQYF.

V usage is TRBV11-3 and J usage is TRBJ2-5; 10 bases line up with TRBD1. Losses at the gene ends were 5 bases for V and 4 bases for J; bases not matched to a gene: 7. Germline loops: CDR1 SGHNT, CDR2 YENEEA. This CDR3 spans 15 amino acids. In DNA, the CDR3 is TGTGCCAGCAGCCCTGGACAGGGGGTATCAGAGACCCAGTACTTC. It encodes CASSPGQGVSETQYF.

This clone is a singleton in its sample. Different DNA sequences within this sample yield the same CDR3. The V and J genes are TRBV5-1 and TRBJ2-7, with a weak D call TRBD2 (5 bases). CDR1 is SGHRS, CDR2 YFSETQ, per germline. Trimming shortened V by 0 bases and J by 3 bases, and 7 bases separated the two germline ends. CDR3 length: 13 residues. DNA of the CDR3: TGCGCCAGCAGCTTGGGGGGAGACTACGAGCAGTACTTC. Its protein product is CASSLGGDYEQYF.

V and J are TRBV5-4 and TRBJ2-5; 8 bases fit TRBD1. V lost 0 bases, J lost 1 base, and 2 bases stayed unmatched. The CDR3 extends over 15 amino acids. CDR1 is SGHNT and CDR2 is YYREEE in the germline V gene (reference sequence). The DNA of the CDR3 is TGTGCCAGCAGCTTGGCTACAGGGGGCCAAGAGACCCAGTACTTC. Protein product: CASSLATGGQETQYF.

V and J are TRBV5-1 and TRBJ2-1; D is unresolved. CDR1 is SGHRS, CDR2 YFSETQ, per germline. The CDR3 runs 14 residues. Trimming cost V 2 bases and J 2 bases, with 8 bases left between them. CDR3 residues: CASSLPTPYNEQFF. CDR3 in DNA: TGCGCCAGCAGCTTACCGACACCCTACAATGAGCAGTTCTTC. Combining the CDR3 with reference TRBV5-1 and TRBJ2-1 gives the whole variable domain KAGVTQTPRYLIKTRGQQVTLSCSPISGHRSVSWYQQTPGQGLQFLFEYFSETQRNKGNFPGRFSGRQFSNSRSEMNVSTLELGDSALYLCASSLPTPYNEQFFGPGTRLTVL.

The V and J genes are TRBV19 and TRBJ1-1, with D hard to call. V gave up 3 bases and J gave up 4 bases, with 12 bases separating them. The CDR3 loop spans 14 amino acids. Germline values: CDR1 LNHDA, CDR2 SQIVND (reference sequence). This CDR3 is CASSIEVLATEAFF. DNA for the CDR3: TGTGCCAGTAGTATTGAGGTGCTGGCCACTGAAGCTTTCTTT.

This chain joins TRBV5-4 and TRBJ2-5; the match to TRBD2 covers 9 bases. The ends lost 3 bases at V and 0 bases at J; junction bases unmatched: 6. CDR1 is SGHNT and CDR2 is YYREEE in the germline V gene (reference sequence). The CDR3 extends over 16 amino acids. CDR3 loop: CASSSRSGGNQETQYF. In nucleotides, the CDR3 is TGTGCCAGCAGCTCCCGTAGCGGGGGCAACCAAGAGACCCAGTACTTC.

The V and J genes are TRBV28 and TRBJ2-3; D is uncertain. Germline assignment: CDR1 MDHEN and CDR2 SYDVKM. The CDR3 has 14 amino acids. Deletions cut 8 bases from V and 3 bases from J, with 15 bases between. DNA for the CDR3: TGTGCCAGCGGCCCACCTCAGAGGACAGATACGCAGTATTTT. It translates to CASGPPQRTDTQYF. The variable domain in full, with the rest retrieved from reference TRBV28 and TRBJ2-3, is DVKVTQSSRYLVKRTGEKVFLECVQDMDHENMFWYRQDPGLGLRLIYFSYDVKMKEKGDIPEGYSVSREKKERFSLILESASTNQTSMYLCASGPPQRTDTQYFGPGTRLTVL.

The chain combines TRBV11-1 with TRBJ1-3; D is unclear. The CDR3 totals 13 residues. The germline CDR1 and CDR2 sequences are SGHAT and FQDESV (reference sequence). V was shortened by 3 bases and J by 0 bases, with 3 bases between the two germline ends. As DNA, the CDR3 is TGTGCCAGCAGCTTGATCTCTGGAAACACCATATATTTT. Protein product: CASSLISGNTIYF.

The CDR3 DNA reads as TGTGCCAGCAGGTCCCAGGGTAGCACTGAAGCTTTCTTT. Protein: CASRSQGSTEAFF. J is TRBJ1-1 and V is TRBV3-1 (or the pseudogene TRBV3-2); maybe TRBD1 (5 bases). Germline assignment: CDR1 LGHDT and CDR2 YNNKEL (reference sequence). With 6 bases removed from V and 4 bases from J, the gap between germline ends came to 12 bases. CDR3 length equals 13 residues.

This chain joins TRBV19 and TRBJ1-5; D remains ambiguous. The CDR3 is 12 amino acids. V lost 6 bases and J lost 4, with 7 bases in between. Germline CDR1 reads LNHDA; CDR2 reads SQIVND (reference sequence). CDR3 in amino acids: CASRVINQPQHF. DNA of the CDR3: TGTGCCAGTAGGGTCATAAATCAGCCCCAGCATTTT.

This chain uses TRBV6-5 with TRBJ2-2; D possibly corresponds to TRBD1 (6 bases). In germline, CDR1 is MNHEY, CDR2 SVGAGI. This CDR3 spans 16 amino acids. V was trimmed by 1 base and J by 3 bases, leaving 12 bases between them. The CDR3 DNA reads TGTGCCAGCAGTTACTTGGGGACAAGCGACACCGGGGAGCTGTTTTTT. It is translated as CASSYLGTSDTGELFF.

This clone was detected a few times. The chain couples TRBV5-1 to TRBJ2-1; tentative D call: TRBD1 (6 bases). Deletions cut 1 base from V and 0 bases from J, with 8 bases between. The CDR3 runs 15 residues. Looked up from germline, CDR1 is SGHRS and CDR2 is YFSETQ. CDR3 bases: TGCGCCAGCAGCTTGACAGGGAGCTCCTACAATGAGCAGTTCTTC. Translation gives CASSLTGSSYNEQFF.

The chain employs TRBV5-6 and TRBJ1-4; no clear D. The length of the CDR3 is 13 residues. Trimming removed 1 base at V and 4 bases at J, with 5 bases between. Germline V gene data show CDR1 as SGHDT and CDR2 as YYEEEE. The CDR3 sequence: CASSLPVNEKLFF. The CDR3 DNA reads TGTGCCAGCAGCTTGCCGGTTAATGAAAAACTGTTTTTT.

The V call is TRBV19, the J call TRBJ1-3; perhaps TRBD1 as D (6 bases). The V and J ends lost 10 bases and 6 bases respectively, with 16 bases between them. CDR3 size: 13 residues. Looked up from germline, CDR1 is LNHDA and CDR2 is SQIVND (reference sequence). In DNA, the CDR3 is TGTGCCACCCGTGCGGGGGGCCAAAACACCATATATTTT. Its protein product is CATRAGGQNTIYF.

The V gene is TRBV7-2, the J gene TRBJ1-4; TRBD1 aligns across 7 bases. Per germline, CDR1 SGHTA and CDR2 FQGNSA. This CDR3 contains 15 residues. Unmatched junction bases numbered 14, after V lost 8 bases and J lost 8 bases. The CDR3 bases are TGTGCCAGCTGTCGGAGACAGGGTGTAGGCGAAAAACTGTTTTTT. This gives the protein CASCRRQGVGEKLFF.

For the CDR3, the DNA is TGTGCCACCAGCAGAGATCCCAGGTTTGGTGGTGATGAAAAACTGTTTTTT. Translating gives CATSRDPRFGGDEKLFF. V and J are TRBV15 and TRBJ1-4; D is unclear. V lost 0 bases, J lost 6 bases, and 17 bases lay in between. Germline V gene lookup returns CDR1 LNHNV and CDR2 YYDKDF (reference sequence). The CDR3 consists of 17 residues.

Only one count was recorded for this clone. The rearrangement joins TRBV5-1 to TRBJ2-3; D might be TRBD2 (5 bases). V was pared by 2 bases and J by 3 bases, with 16 bases between. This CDR3 has 16 residues. Germline CDR1 reads SGHRS; CDR2 reads YFSETQ. The CDR3 region has the DNA TGCGCCAGCAGCTTATTGTCGGGGATTAGGACAGATACGCAGTATTTT. Translating gives CASSLLSGIRTDTQYF.

CDR3 in amino acids: CASSARRDSNEKLFF. CDR3 coding DNA: TGTGCCAGCAGCGCCCGGCGGGACAGTAATGAAAAACTGTTTTTT. This chain uses TRBV5-6 with TRBJ1-4; 7 nucleotides line up with TRBD1. V was clipped by 4 bases and J by 4 bases; unmatched bases: 7. The CDR3 is 15 amino acids. Germline lookup yields CDR1 SGHDT and CDR2 YYEEEE. Together with reference TRBV5-6 and TRBJ1-4, the CDR3 gives the full variable domain: DAGVTQSPTHLIKTRGQQVTLRCSPKSGHDTVSWYQQALGQGPQFIFQYYEEEERQRGNFPDRFSGHQFPNYSSELNVNALLLGDSALYLCASSARRDSNEKLFFGSGTQLSVL.

This chain connects TRBV4-1 to TRBJ1-1; D possibly corresponds to TRBD1 (6 bases). From germline, CDR1 is MGHRA and CDR2 YSYEKL. CDR3 length: 16 amino acids. Trimming took 4 bases from V and 5 from J, leaving 20 bases between them. Here the CDR3 DNA reads TGCGCCAGCAGCCCGCGGGAGGGGGTCGGGAGAACTGAAGCTTTCTTT. It specifies CASSPREGVGRTEAFF.

The chain links TRBV19 to TRBJ1-1; D possibly corresponds to TRBD1 (5 bases). CDR1 and CDR2 (germline): LNHDA, SQIVND (reference sequence). V was cut by 4 bases and J by 1 base, with 25 bases left in between. There are 19 residues in the CDR3. The chain's CDR3 is CASSTSPGRVTLKNTEAFF. CDR3 DNA sequence: TGTGCCAGTAGTACATCCCCGGGACGGGTAACGCTTAAGAACACTGAAGCTTTCTTT.

The chain recombines TRBV10-3 with TRBJ1-3; D gene uncertain. This CDR3 is built from 15 residues. Germline CDR1 reads ENHRY; CDR2 reads SYGVKD. V was pared by 0 bases and J by 6 bases, with 12 bases between. This CDR3 is CAISESGLSSNTIYF. In nucleotides, the CDR3 is TGTGCCATCAGTGAGTCGGGCCTGTCCTCAAACACCATATATTTT.

The chain carries TRBV27 and TRBJ1-3; D is ambiguous. Germline CDR1 MNHEY, CDR2 SMNVEV (reference sequence). The CDR3 loop spans 16 amino acids. The ends were cut back, 0 bases at V and 1 base at J, with 10 bases in the middle. The chain's CDR3 is CASSLSPDGSGNTIYF. The CDR3 DNA sequence: TGTGCCAGCAGTTTATCGCCCGACGGGTCTGGAAACACCATATATTTT.

The CDR3 sequence: CASSFGRGGDTQYF. CDR3 in DNA: TGTGCCAGCAGCTTCGGGCGGGGCGGAGATACGCAGTATTTT. V and J are TRBV7-6 and TRBJ2-3; perhaps TRBD2 as D (6 bases). The CDR3 contains 14 residues. V was clipped by 3 bases and J by 5 bases, with 12 bases between them. Germline V gene data show CDR1 as SGHVS and CDR2 as FNYEAQ.

The V call is TRBV2, the J call TRBJ2-5; D remains unclear. Germline CDR1 SNHLY, CDR2 FYNNEI. CDR3 size: 11 residues. Trimming removed 6 bases from V and 5 bases from J, with 7 bases in between. The CDR3 spells CASRELETQYF. CDR3 nucleotide sequence: TGTGCCAGCAGGGAGTTGGAGACCCAGTACTTC.

The rearrangement uses TRBV15 and TRBJ2-5; weak D call: TRBD1 (6 bases). The V end lost 7 bases, the J end lost 4 bases, and 16 bases lay between the germline ends. CDR1 and CDR2 from the germline V gene are LNHNV and YYDKDF (reference sequence). This CDR3 is 14 amino acids long. The CDR3 bases are TGTGCCACCACCCCTCGCAGGGGAGTAGAGACCCAGTACTTC. Residues: CATTPRRGVETQYF.

CDR3 bases: TGTGCCAGTAGTACTCCGCCAGCCTACACCTTC. Translated, it gives CASSTPPAYTF. This chain connects TRBV19 to TRBJ1-2; D ambiguous. Germline CDR1 reads LNHDA; CDR2 reads SQIVND (reference sequence). V shed 4 bases and J shed 10 bases, with 10 bases lying between them. The CDR3 totals 11 residues.

The chain employs TRBV18 and TRBJ2-2, with 9 bases lining up with TRBD1. The CDR3 is made up of 16 amino acids. The junction had 6 bases not matched to a gene; V was cut back by 1 base and J by 6 bases. Germline V gene lookup returns CDR1 KGHSH and CDR2 LQKENI. The CDR3 region is CASSPRTGGSAGELFF. The CDR3 region has the DNA TGTGCCAGCTCACCACGAACAGGGGGCTCGGCCGGGGAGCTGTTTTTT.

CDR3: CASGFDLFGSGLTEAFF. DNA for the CDR3: TGTGCTAGTGGTTTCGACCTCTTTGGGTCAGGACTCACTGAAGCTTTCTTT. The V call is TRBV12-5, the J call TRBJ1-1; D remains ambiguous. Germline-derived CDR1 and CDR2 are LGHNT and FRNRAP. This CDR3 spans 17 amino acids. Trimming took off 3 bases at V and 4 bases at J, with 21 bases between the two ends.

V and J are TRBV9 and TRBJ2-2; tentatively, D is TRBD1 (5 bases). In germline, CDR1 is SGDLS, CDR2 YYNGEE. This CDR3 is built from 13 residues. V lost 1 base, J lost 5 bases, and 6 bases lay in between. The CDR3 region is CASSVQGTGELFF. The CDR3 DNA sequence: TGTGCCAGCAGCGTACAGGGTACCGGGGAGCTGTTTTTT.